These 16 T cell receptor beta chains were all obtained from the same sample, sequenced in a study of T cell responses to AZD1222 COVID-19 vaccine. Method: immunoSEQ multiplex PCR; TCRdb's copy keeps in-frame clones and lacks some. Of more than 110,000 clones in the sample, around 90% were seen once. The sample was peripheral blood, taken on day 0 of AZD1222 vaccination. The receptors were sampled from an adult in good health.

The chain has TRBV28 and TRBJ1-6, with TRBD1 identical over 7 bases. Losses at the gene ends were 4 bases for V and 9 bases for J; bases not matched to a gene: 21. Germline V gene data show CDR1 as MDHEN and CDR2 as SYDVKM. There are 19 residues in the CDR3. The CDR3 region has the DNA TGTGCCAGCAGTTCCCCACGATGGACAGGCAGGTCGGTGAGTTCACCCCTCCACTTT. Encoded protein: CASSSPRWTGRSVSSPLHF.

This rearrangement joins TRBV24-1 to TRBJ2-4, with D uncertain. V gave up 2 bases and J gave up 8 bases, with 18 bases separating them. Germline V lookup: CDR1 KGHDR, CDR2 SFDVKD. This CDR3 comprises 16 residues. CDR3 nucleotide sequence: TGTGCCACCAGTGATTATCCGCCCCCCTCCAGTTACATTCAGTACTTC. The encoded protein is CATSDYPPPSSYIQYF.

The rearrangement joins TRBV19 to TRBJ1-1; D gene ambiguous. The CDR3 contains 14 residues. Germline V CDR1 and CDR2: LNHDA, SQIVND (reference sequence). V lost 7 bases and J lost 11, with 23 bases in between. Here the CDR3 reads CASTPGSAKRSAFF. The DNA of the CDR3 is TGTGCCAGTACGCCCGGGTCAGCTAAGAGGTCTGCTTTCTTT.

The chain recombines TRBV5-1 with TRBJ2-7; TRBD2 matches at 14 bases. Unmatched junction bases numbered 2, after V lost 1 base and J lost 5 bases. CDR1 is SGHRS and CDR2 is YFSETQ in the germline V gene. CDR3 size: 15 residues. The CDR3 nucleotides are TGCGCCAGCAGCTTGCGGGGACTAGCGGGAGACGAGCAGTACTTC. The encoded protein is CASSLRGLAGDEQYF. The whole variable domain, filled in from reference TRBV5-1 and TRBJ2-7, reads KAGVTQTPRYLIKTRGQQVTLSCSPISGHRSVSWYQQTPGQGLQFLFEYFSETQRNKGNFPGRFSGRQFSNSRSEMNVSTLELGDSALYLCASSLRGLAGDEQYFGPGTRLTVT.

The rearrangement links TRBV6-5 to TRBJ1-1, with D possibly being TRBD1 (6 bases). The germline gives CDR1 MNHEY, CDR2 SVGAGI. V was clipped by 4 bases and J by 1 base, with 10 bases between them. CDR3 length: 14 amino acids. The CDR3: CASSSWTANTEAFF. DNA for the CDR3: TGTGCCAGCAGTTCCTGGACAGCGAACACTGAAGCTTTCTTT.

This clone was seen only once. The chain couples TRBV6-5 to TRBJ1-1; TRBD1 agrees at 7 bases. Germline lookup yields CDR1 MNHEY and CDR2 SVGAGI. The CDR3 runs 15 residues. The ends lost 4 bases at V and 1 base at J; junction bases unmatched: 6. The CDR3 DNA sequence: TGTGCCAGCAGTTCAAGACAGGGCTGGAACACTGAAGCTTTCTTT. This translates into CASSSRQGWNTEAFF.

The CDR3 loop reads CASSVGQNTEAFF. The CDR3 DNA reads TGTGCCAGCAGTGTAGGCCAGAACACTGAAGCTTTCTTT. The genes are TRBV2 and TRBJ1-1; D is ambiguous. Trimming left V 4 bases short and J 1 base short, with 7 bases between. This CDR3 is 13 amino acids long. Germline V gene data show CDR1 as SNHLY and CDR2 as FYNNEI.

The chain couples TRBV19 to TRBJ2-7, with TRBD2 identical over 12 bases. CDR3 length: 15 amino acids. CDR1 LNHDA and CDR2 SQIVND come from the germline V gene (reference sequence). The V segment lost 8 bases and the J segment 6 bases; nucleotides outside the gene matches: 11. CDR3 residues: CASQPRLTSGSEQYF. The CDR3 DNA reads TGTGCCAGTCAACCCCGCCTGACTAGCGGGAGCGAGCAGTACTTC.

This sequence joins TRBV11-2 and TRBJ2-1; D gene ambiguous. Germline V gene lookup returns CDR1 SGHAT and CDR2 FQNNGV. The V gene lost 9 bases and the J gene lost 8 bases, with 2 bases spanning the gap. The CDR3 has 8 amino acids. The CDR3, as DNA: TGTGCCAGGTATGAGCAGTTCTTC. It codes for CARYEQFF.

A single count supports this clone. V and J are TRBV10-2 and TRBJ2-7, with TRBD2 as a possible D gene (5 bases). V shed 2 bases and J shed 4 bases, with 15 bases lying between them. The CDR3 is 15 amino acids. CDR1 and CDR2 (germline): WSHSY, SAAADI. CDR3 loop: CASSEIGQRMYEQYF. CDR3 DNA: TGCGCCAGCAGTGAGATAGGGCAGCGGATGTACGAGCAGTACTTC.

The CDR3, as DNA: TGCGCCAGCAGCCCCGGAGGGGGCACTGAAGCTTTCTTT. It is translated as CASSPGGGTEAFF. The chain recombines TRBV5-1 with TRBJ1-1; tentatively, D is TRBD1 (6 bases). Germline CDR1 and CDR2: SGHRS and YFSETQ. Trimming stripped 4 bases from V and 4 bases from J, with 11 bases between. The length of the CDR3 is 13 residues.

V is TRBV18 and J is TRBJ1-4; no clear D. Germline values: CDR1 KGHSH, CDR2 LQKENI. Trimming pared 3 bases from V and 0 bases from J, leaving 17 bases between. This CDR3 spans 18 amino acids. The CDR3 DNA sequence: TGTGCCAGCTCACCGATCTCGGGGTCAGGTGCAACTAATGAAAAACTGTTTTTT. Translating it yields CASSPISGSGATNEKLFF.

The chain couples TRBV28 to TRBJ2-1, with a tentative D call TRBD1 (5 bases). Germline loops: CDR1 MDHEN, CDR2 SYDVKM. This CDR3 is built from 14 residues. Trimming pared 3 bases from V and 9 bases from J, leaving 15 bases between. For the CDR3, the DNA is TGTGCCAGCAGTTTTTCCCTGGGGCACCTTGAGCAGTTCTTC. Its translation: CASSFSLGHLEQFF.

The chain couples TRBV9 to TRBJ2-1, with D possibly being TRBD1 or TRBD2 (5 bases each). V dropped 4 bases and J dropped 10 bases, with 12 bases sitting between them. Germline lookup yields CDR1 SGDLS and CDR2 YYNGEE. This CDR3 comprises 12 residues. The CDR3 DNA follows: TGTGCCAGCAGCCGGGACCAACGAGAGCAGTTCTTC. This gives the protein CASSRDQREQFF. Full variable domain (outside the CDR3, taken from reference TRBV9 and TRBJ2-1): DSGVTQTPKHLITATGQRVTLRCSPRSGDLSVYWYQQSLDQGLQFLIQYYNGEERAKGNILERFSAQQFPDLHSELNLSSLELGDSALYFCASSRDQREQFFGPGTRLTVL.

The CDR3 nucleotides are TGTGCCAGCTCACCTCAGCGGGAGCAAGAGACCCAGTACTTC. Its protein product is CASSPQREQETQYF. The V call is TRBV18, the J call TRBJ2-5, with 8 bases aligning to TRBD2. Germline CDR1 is KGHSH and CDR2 is LQKENI. The CDR3 runs 14 residues. Germline trimming cut 3 bases from V and 2 bases from J; bases unmatched to any gene: 2. Supplemented by reference TRBV18 and TRBJ2-5, the full variable domain reads NAGVMQNPRHLVRRRGQEARLRCSPMKGHSHVYWYRQLPEEGLKFMVYLQKENIIDESGMPKERFSAEFPKEGPSILRIQQVVRGDSAAYFCASSPQREQETQYFGPGTRLLVL.

This chain connects TRBV5-4 to TRBJ1-3, with TRBD1 identical over 7 bases. CDR1 SGHNT and CDR2 YYREEE come from the germline V gene (reference sequence). V lost 1 base and J lost 3; bases outside the gene matches: 7. This CDR3 comprises 16 residues. CDR3 loop: CASSLMGTGDGNTIYF. CDR3 DNA: TGTGCCAGCAGCTTGATGGGAACAGGGGATGGAAACACCATATATTTT.